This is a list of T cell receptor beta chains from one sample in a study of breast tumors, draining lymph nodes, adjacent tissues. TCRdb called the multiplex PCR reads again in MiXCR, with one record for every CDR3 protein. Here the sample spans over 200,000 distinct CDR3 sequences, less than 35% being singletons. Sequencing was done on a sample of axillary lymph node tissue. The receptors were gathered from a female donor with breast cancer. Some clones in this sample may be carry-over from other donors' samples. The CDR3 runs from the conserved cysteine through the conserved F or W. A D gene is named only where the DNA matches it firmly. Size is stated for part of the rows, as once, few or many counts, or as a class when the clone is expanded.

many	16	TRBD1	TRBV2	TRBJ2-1	TGTGCCAGCAGGGGCAGGGGGAAGGACTCCTACAATGAGCAGTTCTTC	CASRGRGKDSYNEQFF
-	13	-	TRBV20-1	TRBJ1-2	TGCAGTGCTAGAGATCGGGCAGGTTGGGGCTACACCTTC	CSARDRAGWGYTF
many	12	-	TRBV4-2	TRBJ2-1	TGTGCCAGCAGCCGAGAAGGGGATGAGCAGTTCTTC	CASSREGDEQFF
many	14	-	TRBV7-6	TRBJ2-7	TGTGCCAGCAGCTTAGAGCCGGGATCCTACGAGCAGTACTTC	CASSLEPGSYEQYF
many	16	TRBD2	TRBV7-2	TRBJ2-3	TGTGCCAGCAGCACCGGGGGGGCGCGCTTCGCAGATACGCAGTATTTT	CASSTGGARFADTQYF
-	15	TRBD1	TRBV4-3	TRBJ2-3	TGCGCCAGCAGCCGGGACAGGGGAGACGCAGATACGCAGTATTTT	CASSRDRGDADTQYF
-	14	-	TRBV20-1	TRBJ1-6	TGCAGTGCAGACCGACCGCTGGATGATTCACCCCTCCACTTT	CSADRPLDDSPLHF
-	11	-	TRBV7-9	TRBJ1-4	TGTGCCAGCAGCTTCGGGGAAGAACTGTTTTTT	CASSFGEELFF
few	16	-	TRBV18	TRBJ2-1	TGTGCCAGCTCACCACCGAGGGGCTCCCCCTACAATGAGCAGTTCTTC	CASSPPRGSPYNEQFF
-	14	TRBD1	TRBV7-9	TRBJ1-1	TGTGCCAGCAGCGTAAGACAGGGATCCACTGAAGCTTTCTTT	CASSVRQGSTEAFF
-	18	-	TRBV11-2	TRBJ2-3	TGTGCCAGCAGCCCCGGGGACGGAACTCTCCCTAGCACAGATACGCAGTATTTT	CASSPGDGTLPSTDTQYF
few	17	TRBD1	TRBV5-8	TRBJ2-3	TGTGCCAGCAGCTTGGGTACAGGGGGAGTTAGCACAGATACGCAGTATTTT	CASSLGTGGVSTDTQYF
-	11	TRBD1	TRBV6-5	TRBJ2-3	TGTGCCAGCAGTACGGTCGGGACAGCGTATTTT	CASSTVGTAYF
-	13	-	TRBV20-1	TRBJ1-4	TGCAGCCCTAGTCCGGGGGCTAATGAAAAACTGTTTTTT	CSPSPGANEKLFF
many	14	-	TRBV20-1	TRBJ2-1	TGCAGTGCTATCCTGGCGGGACTCTACAATGAGCAGTTCTTC	CSAILAGLYNEQFF
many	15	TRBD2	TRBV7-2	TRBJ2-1	TGTGCCAGCAGCTGGACCGGGACTAGCAGGAGTGAGCAGTTCTTC	CASSWTGTSRSEQFF
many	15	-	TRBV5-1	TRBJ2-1	TGCGCCAGCAGCTTGGAAGGACCAGGGTCCAATGAGCAGTTCTTC	CASSLEGPGSNEQFF
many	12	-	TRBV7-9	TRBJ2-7	TGTGCCAGCAGCTCCGATACCTACGAGCAGTACTTC	CASSSDTYEQYF
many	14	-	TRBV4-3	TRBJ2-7	TGCGCCAGCAGCCAAGTCGACGGGTCCTACGAGCAGTACTTC	CASSQVDGSYEQYF
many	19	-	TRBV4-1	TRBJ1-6	TGCGCCAGCAGCCAAGATCTCGGGGGATTAAGCTCCTATAATTCACCCCTCCACTTT	CASSQDLGGLSSYNSPLHF
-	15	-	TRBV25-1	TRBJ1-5	TGTGCCATCAAACTTCAGGGAGGTAGCAATCAGCCCCAGCATTTT	CAIKLQGGSNQPQHF
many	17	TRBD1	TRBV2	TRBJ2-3	TGTGCCAGCAGTTTCAGACCCGGGACAGGGGCAGGAGATACGCAGTATTTT	CASSFRPGTGAGDTQYF
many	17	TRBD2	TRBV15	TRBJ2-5	TGTGCCACCAGCAGAGATAGGCTAGCGGGGGGGCAAGAGACCCAGTACTTC	CATSRDRLAGGQETQYF
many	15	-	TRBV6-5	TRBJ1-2	TGTGCCAGCAGTTACTCAGGGGGTGGAACCTATGGCTACACCTTC	CASSYSGGGTYGYTF
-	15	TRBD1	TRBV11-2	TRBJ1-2	TGTGCCAGCAGCCCGGATCCCAGGGGGACTTTTGGCTACACCTTC	CASSPDPRGTFGYTF
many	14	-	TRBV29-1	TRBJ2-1	TGCAGCGTTGAAGGCTGGTTGTCCGATAATGAGCAGTTCTTC	CSVEGWLSDNEQFF
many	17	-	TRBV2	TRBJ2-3	TGTGCCAGCAGTGAATACTGGGGACAAGGCCTCACAGATACGCAGTATTTT	CASSEYWGQGLTDTQYF
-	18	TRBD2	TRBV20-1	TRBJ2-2	TGCAGTGCTAGAGATCCTTGTCTAGCGGGGGGGCAGGTCGGGGAGCTGTTTTTT	CSARDPCLAGGQVGELFF
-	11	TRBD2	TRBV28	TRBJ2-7	TGTGCGAGCGGGAGAAGCTACGAGCAGTACTTC	CASGRSYEQYF
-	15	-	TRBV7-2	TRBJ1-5	TGTGCCAGCAGCTTAGCCGGGAAACCTAATCAGCCCCAGCATTTT	CASSLAGKPNQPQHF
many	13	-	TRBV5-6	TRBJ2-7	TGTGCCAGCAGCTCATCAGGGGTGAGGGAGCAGTACTTC	CASSSSGVREQYF
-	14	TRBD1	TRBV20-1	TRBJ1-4	TGCAGTGCTAGAGAGACAGGGAGGGCTGAAAAACTGTTTTTT	CSARETGRAEKLFF
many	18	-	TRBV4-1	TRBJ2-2	TGCGCCAGCAGCCAAGATCAGTGGCTGGAAGAAAACACCGGGGAGCTGTTTTTT	CASSQDQWLEENTGELFF
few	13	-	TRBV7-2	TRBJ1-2	TGTGCCAGCAGCTTAGGCCCCGACTATGGCTACACCTTC	CASSLGPDYGYTF
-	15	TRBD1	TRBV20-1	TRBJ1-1	TGCAGTGCTAGACCCCCTGACAGGGCGAACACTGAAGCTTTCTTT	CSARPPDRANTEAFF
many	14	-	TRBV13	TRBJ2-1	TGTGCCAGCAGCGTCCTATCCGCGCTAGATGAGCAGTTCTTC	CASSVLSALDEQFF
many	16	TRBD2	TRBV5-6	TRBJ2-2	TGTGCCAGCAGCCCCTGGGGGACTAGCGGGACGGGGGAGCTGTTTTTT	CASSPWGTSGTGELFF
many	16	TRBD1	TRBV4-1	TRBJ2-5	TGCGCCAGCAGCCCGGGGAACAGGGGAGACGAAGAGACCCAGTACTTC	CASSPGNRGDEETQYF
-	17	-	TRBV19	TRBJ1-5	TGTGCCAGCCAAGAACCTCCCAGGGTACGGAGCAATCAGCCCCAGCATTTT	CASQEPPRVRSNQPQHF
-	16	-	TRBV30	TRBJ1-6	TGTGCCTGGAGTGTACGTGACGGAGTCTCGAATTCACCCCTCCACTTT	CAWSVRDGVSNSPLHF
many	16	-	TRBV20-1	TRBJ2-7	TGCAGTGTTAGCTCCCCAGGGGGGGGCGCGTTTTACGAGCAGTACTTC	CSVSSPGGGAFYEQYF
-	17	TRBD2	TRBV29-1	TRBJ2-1	TGCAGCGTTGAGCAGACTAGCGGTCTTTGCTCCTACAATGAGCAGTTCTTC	CSVEQTSGLCSYNEQFF